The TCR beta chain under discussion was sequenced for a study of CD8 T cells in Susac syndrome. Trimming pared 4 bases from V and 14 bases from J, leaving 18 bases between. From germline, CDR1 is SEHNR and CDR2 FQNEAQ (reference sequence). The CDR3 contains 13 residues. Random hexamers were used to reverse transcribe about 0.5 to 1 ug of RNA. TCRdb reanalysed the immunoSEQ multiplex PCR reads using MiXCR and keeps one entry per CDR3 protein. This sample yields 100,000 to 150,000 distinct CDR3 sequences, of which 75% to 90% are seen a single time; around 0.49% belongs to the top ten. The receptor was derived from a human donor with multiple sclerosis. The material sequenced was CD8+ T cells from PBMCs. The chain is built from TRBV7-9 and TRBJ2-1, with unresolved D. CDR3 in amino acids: CASSSMDGRWKFF. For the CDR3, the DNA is TGTGCCAGCAGCTCCATGGACGGGCGGTGGAAGTTCTTC.